This TCR beta chain was recorded in a study of cytomegalovirus exposure and HLA in healthy donors. With respect to this clone: Its matching antigen is unknown.

Broader study findings: When the data were analyzed later, several of the most significant clusters appeared to be linked to common viral pathogens. Most TCRs appeared rarely, but some public TCRs recurred in many donors.

Primers for the PCR totalled 60 Vbeta and 13 Jbeta. TCRdb's copy holds only in-frame clones and misses some; the assay was immunoSEQ multiplex PCR. This table has 90,000 to 110,000 clones, approximately 71% appearing once. Sequenced: PBMCs. The origin of this receptor is a man aged 35 to 55 in good health and CMV-seronegative.

Written as DNA, the CDR3 is TGTGCCAGTAGTCCCCGACAGGGAAGCCCTGAAGCTTTCTTT. This translates into CASSPRQGSPEAFF. The genes are TRBV19 and TRBJ1-1; 7 bases fit TRBD1. The germline CDR1 and CDR2 sequences are LNHDA and SQIVND (reference sequence). The CDR3 covers 14 residues. V trimming: 5 bases; J trimming: 6 bases; junction bases outside the gene matches: 9.